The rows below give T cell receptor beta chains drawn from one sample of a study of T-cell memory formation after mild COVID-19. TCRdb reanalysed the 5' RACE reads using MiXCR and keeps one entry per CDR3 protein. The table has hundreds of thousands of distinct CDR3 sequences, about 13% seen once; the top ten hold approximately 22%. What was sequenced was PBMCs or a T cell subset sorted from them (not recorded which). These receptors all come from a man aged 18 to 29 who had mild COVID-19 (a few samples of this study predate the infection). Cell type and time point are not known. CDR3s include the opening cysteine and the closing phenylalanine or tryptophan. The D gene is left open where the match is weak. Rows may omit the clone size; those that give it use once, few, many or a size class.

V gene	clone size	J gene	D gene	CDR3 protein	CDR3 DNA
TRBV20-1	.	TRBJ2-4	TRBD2	CSAPTSGDKNIQYF	TGCAGTGCCCCGACTAGCGGGGACAAAAACATTCAGTACTTC
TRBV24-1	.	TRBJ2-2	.	CAARDTANTGELFF	TGTGCCGCACGGGACACCGCGAACACCGGGGAGCTGTTTTTT
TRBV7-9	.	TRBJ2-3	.	CASTPCSTCTDTQYF	TGTGCCAGCACCCCGTGTTCTACTTGCACAGATACGCAGTATTTT
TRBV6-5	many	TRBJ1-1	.	CASSYLQDTEAFF	TGTGCCAGCAGTTACCTACAAGACACTGAAGCTTTCTTT
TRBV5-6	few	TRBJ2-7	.	CASSGGRYSYEQYF	TGTGCCAGCAGCGGCGGACGTTACTCCTACGAGCAGTACTTC
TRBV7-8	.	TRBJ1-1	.	CASSSLAANTEAFF	TGTGCCAGCAGCTCGCTCGCGGCGAACACTGAAGCTTTCTTT
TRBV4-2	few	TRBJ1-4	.	CASSHPGRANEKLFF	TGTGCCAGCAGCCATCCCGGCAGGGCTAATGAAAAACTGTTTTTT
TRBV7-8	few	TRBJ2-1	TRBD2	CASSRLSGGAGNEQFF	TGTGCCAGCAGCCGACTTAGCGGGGGGGCCGGAAATGAGCAGTTCTTC
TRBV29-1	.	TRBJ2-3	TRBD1	CSATGMGTDTQYF	TGCAGCGCGACAGGGATGGGGACAGATACGCAGTATTTT
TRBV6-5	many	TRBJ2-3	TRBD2	CASRVLAGGPDTQYF	TGTGCCAGCAGGGTACTAGCGGGGGGGCCAGATACGCAGTATTTT
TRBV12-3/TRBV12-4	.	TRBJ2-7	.	CASSLSRSKNEQYF	TGTGCCAGCAGTTTGTCGAGGAGTAAGAACGAGCAGTACTTC
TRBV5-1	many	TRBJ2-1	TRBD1	CASSLQGVDEQFF	TGCGCCAGCAGCTTGCAGGGGGTTGATGAGCAGTTCTTC
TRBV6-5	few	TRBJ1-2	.	CASSPEGLTRGYTF	TGTGCCAGCAGCCCCGAGGGGTTAACAAGAGGCTACACCTTC
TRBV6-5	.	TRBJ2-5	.	CASNPRGETQYF	TGTGCCAGCAACCCAAGGGGGGAGACCCAGTACTTC
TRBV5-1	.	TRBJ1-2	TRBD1	CASSLETGTYGYTF	TGCGCCAGCAGCCTAGAGACAGGGACCTATGGCTACACCTTC
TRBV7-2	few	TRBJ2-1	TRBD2	CASSSPRGTSGASSYNEQFF	TGTGCCAGCAGCTCTCCGAGGGGGACTAGCGGGGCCAGCTCCTACAATGAGCAGTTCTTC
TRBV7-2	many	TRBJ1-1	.	CASSLKGWYTEAFF	TGTGCCAGCAGCTTAAAGGGATGGTACACTGAAGCTTTCTTT
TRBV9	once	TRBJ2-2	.	CASSQSQGYTGELFF	TGTGCCAGCAGCCAGTCACAGGGCTACACCGGGGAGCTGTTTTTT
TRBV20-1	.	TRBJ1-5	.	CSASTEISNQPQHF	TGCAGTGCCAGCACGGAGATTAGCAATCAGCCCCAGCATTTT
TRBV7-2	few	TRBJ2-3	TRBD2	CASSESLWGLAGGGDTQYF	TGTGCCAGCAGCGAATCACTGTGGGGACTAGCGGGGGGCGGGGATACGCAGTATTTT
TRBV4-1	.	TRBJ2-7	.	CASSQGSLATGEQYF	TGCGCCAGCAGCCAAGGATCTCTTGCCACTGGGGAGCAGTACTTC
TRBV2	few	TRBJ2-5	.	CATRDNQETQYF	TGTGCCACCCGGGACAACCAAGAGACCCAGTACTTC
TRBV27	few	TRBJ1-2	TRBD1	CASSLGQGWHGYTF	TGTGCCAGCAGTTTAGGACAGGGCTGGCATGGCTACACCTTC
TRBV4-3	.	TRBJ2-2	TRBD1	CASSQGQGEIGELFF	TGCGCCAGCAGCCAAGGGCAGGGGGAGATCGGGGAGCTGTTTTTT
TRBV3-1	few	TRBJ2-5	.	CASSQYSANQETQYF	TGTGCCAGCAGCCAATACAGCGCGAACCAAGAGACCCAGTACTTC
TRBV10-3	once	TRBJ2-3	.	CAITPKLSTDTQYF	TGTGCCATCACCCCCAAACTTAGCACAGATACGCAGTATTTT
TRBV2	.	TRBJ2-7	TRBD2	CASGGSGGAGSYEQYF	TGTGCCAGCGGCGGTAGCGGGGGGGCCGGGTCCTACGAGCAGTACTTC
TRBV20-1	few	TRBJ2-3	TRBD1	CSARDRQGTDTQYF	TGCAGTGCTAGAGATCGACAGGGAACCGATACGCAGTATTTT
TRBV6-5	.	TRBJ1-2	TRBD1	CASSYSFVEWDRGIHGYTF	TGTGCCAGCAGTTACTCGTTCGTTGAGTGGGACAGGGGAATCCATGGCTACACCTTC
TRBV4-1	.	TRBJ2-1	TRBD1	CASSHRDRGLNEQFF	TGCGCCAGCAGCCATCGGGACAGGGGGCTGAATGAGCAGTTCTTC
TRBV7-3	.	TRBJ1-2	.	CASSPAVGEFYGYTF	TGTGCCAGCAGCCCCGCTGTAGGGGAATTTTATGGCTACACCTTC
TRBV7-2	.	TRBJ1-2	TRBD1	CASSSYLGGPNYGYTF	TGTGCCAGCAGCTCTTACCTAGGGGGCCCTAACTATGGCTACACCTTC
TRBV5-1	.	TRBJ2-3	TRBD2	CASSLAVVAGVADTQYF	TGCGCCAGCAGCTTGGCCGTGGTAGCGGGGGTGGCAGATACGCAGTATTTT
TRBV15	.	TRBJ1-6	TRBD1	CATSRDSTGGPPLHF	TGTGCCACCAGCAGAGATAGTACAGGGGGCCCACCCCTCCACTTT
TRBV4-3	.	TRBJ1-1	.	CASSQETGMNTEAFF	TGCGCCAGCAGCCAAGAAACCGGCATGAACACTGAAGCTTTCTTT
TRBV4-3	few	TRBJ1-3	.	CASSQDAHSSGNTIYF	TGCGCCAGCAGCCAGGACGCCCATAGTAGTGGAAACACCATATATTTT
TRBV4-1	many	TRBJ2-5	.	CASSQDPGEETQYF	TGCGCCAGCAGCCAAGATCCGGGGGAAGAGACCCAGTACTTC
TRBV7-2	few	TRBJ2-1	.	CASSWALYNEQFF	TGTGCCAGCAGCTGGGCCCTCTACAATGAGCAGTTCTTC
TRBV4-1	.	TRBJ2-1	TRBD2	CASRPVAGAPNEQFF	TGCGCCAGCCGACCGGTAGCGGGGGCCCCTAATGAGCAGTTCTTC
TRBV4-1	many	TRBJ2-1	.	CASSQGVANEQFF	TGCGCCAGCAGCCAGGGGGTAGCCAATGAGCAGTTCTTC
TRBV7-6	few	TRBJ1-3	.	CASSLGGIGNTIYF	TGTGCCAGCAGCTTGGGGGGGATCGGAAACACCATATATTTT
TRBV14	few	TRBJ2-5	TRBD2	CASSPSGDRRTQYF	TGTGCCAGCAGCCCAAGCGGGGACCGGCGGACCCAGTACTTC
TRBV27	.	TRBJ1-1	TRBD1	CASSRTGGPMNTEAFF	TGTGCCAGCAGTCGTACAGGGGGCCCGATGAACACTGAAGCTTTCTTT
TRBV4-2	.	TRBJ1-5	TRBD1	CASSRSGAGGTGPQHF	TGTGCCAGCAGCCGAAGTGGGGCCGGAGGGACAGGGCCCCAGCATTTT
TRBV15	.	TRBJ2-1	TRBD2	CATSRTSGGNEQFF	TGTGCCACCAGCAGGACTAGCGGTGGAAATGAGCAGTTCTTC
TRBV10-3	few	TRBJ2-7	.	CAISQGYEQYF	TGTGCCATCAGTCAGGGGTACGAGCAGTACTTC
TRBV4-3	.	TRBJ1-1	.	CASSQDIGSGAEAFF	TGCGCCAGCAGCCAAGATATTGGGTCGGGCGCTGAAGCTTTCTTT
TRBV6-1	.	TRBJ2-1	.	CAGRRTAYNEQFF	TGTGCCGGCCGGAGGACAGCTTACAATGAGCAGTTCTTC
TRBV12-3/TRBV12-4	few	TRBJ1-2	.	CASSFYQQDHYGYTF	TGTGCCAGCAGTTTCTATCAACAGGACCACTATGGCTACACCTTC
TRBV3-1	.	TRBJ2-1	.	CASSPPSGVDEQFF	TGTGCCAGCAGCCCCCCGTCGGGGGTCGATGAGCAGTTCTTC
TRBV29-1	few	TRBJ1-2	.	CSVVDRGYGYTF	TGCAGCGTTGTGGATCGGGGGTATGGCTACACCTTC
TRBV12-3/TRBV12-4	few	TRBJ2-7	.	CASSFGRPSRRQYF	TGTGCCAGCAGTTTCGGCAGGCCTTCTCGTAGGCAGTACTTC
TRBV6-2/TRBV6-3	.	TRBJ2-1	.	CASSYRGINEQFF	TGTGCCAGCAGTTACCGGGGGATCAATGAGCAGTTCTTC
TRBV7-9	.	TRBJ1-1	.	CASSLVNPNTEAFF	TGTGCCAGCAGCTTAGTAAATCCGAACACTGAAGCTTTCTTT
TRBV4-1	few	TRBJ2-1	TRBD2	CASSNPGLGYEQFF	TGCGCCAGCAGTAACCCGGGACTAGGCTATGAGCAGTTCTTC
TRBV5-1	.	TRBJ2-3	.	CASSDRATDTQYF	TGCGCCAGCAGCGACCGGGCCACAGATACGCAGTATTTT
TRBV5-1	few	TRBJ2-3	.	CASSLSVVSDTQYF	TGCGCCAGCAGCTTGTCAGTTGTCTCCGATACGCAGTATTTT
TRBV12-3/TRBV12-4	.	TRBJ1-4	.	CASSTATNEKLFF	TGTGCCAGCAGTACGGCAACTAATGAAAAACTGTTTTTT
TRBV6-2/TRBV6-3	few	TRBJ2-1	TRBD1	CASSPRQGHEQFF	TGTGCCAGCAGTCCCCGACAGGGGCATGAGCAGTTCTTC